A selection of T cell receptor beta chains follows, all from one sample in a study of T-cell reconstitution after alpha-beta-depleted transplantation in children. TCRdb re-derived calls from the PCR reads in MiXCR, one entry per CDR3 protein. The sample has approximately 390,000 distinct CDR3 sequences, about a tenth seen once. The source was PBMCs from the stem cell graft donor, collected from the stem cell graft. These receptors were collected from a human donor who donated a stem cell graft to a child with acute myeloid leukemia. The CDR3 runs from the conserved cysteine through the conserved F or W. The order of the fields is clone size, D gene, J gene, V gene, CDR3 protein, CDR3 DNA. A D gene is named only where the DNA matches it firmly. Clone size is stated in some rows and not others, as once, few, many or a class when expanded.

>few|TRBD1|TRBJ2-4|TRBV20-1
CSARGDRGPPVIAKNIQYF
TGCAGTGCTAGAGGCGACAGGGGGCCACCCGTAATAGCCAAAAACATTCAGTACTTC
>.|.|TRBJ2-5|TRBV6-1
CASSNDIGGSRLPQTQYF
TGTGCCAGCAGCAACGACATTGGGGGGTCCCGGCTCCCCCAGACCCAGTACTTC
>few|TRBD1|TRBJ1-6|TRBV20-1
CSARPTGANSPLHF
TGCAGTGCTAGACCCACAGGGGCTAATTCACCCCTCCACTTT
>few|.|TRBJ1-6|TRBV2
CASKEPTGDGSPLHF
TGTGCCAGCAAGGAGCCAACAGGTGACGGTTCACCCCTCCACTTT
>few|TRBD1|TRBJ1-1|TRBV29-1
CSVKLGDRGLNTEAFF
TGCAGCGTTAAATTGGGGGACAGGGGGCTGAACACTGAAGCTTTCTTT
>few|TRBD2|TRBJ2-1|TRBV5-1
CASSLDGGTYNEQFF
TGCGCCAGCAGCTTGGACGGGGGGACCTACAATGAGCAGTTCTTC
>.|.|TRBJ2-7|TRBV20-1
CSARRATGSSYEQYF
TGCAGTGCTAGGAGGGCCACAGGGAGCTCCTACGAGCAGTACTTC
>few|.|TRBJ1-4|TRBV7-8
CASSLAANTNEKLFF
TGTGCCAGCAGCTTAGCTGCTAATACTAATGAAAAACTGTTTTTT
>.|TRBD2|TRBJ2-5|TRBV27
CASSPRTSEETQYF
TGTGCCAGCAGTCCACGGACTAGCGAAGAGACCCAGTACTTC
>.|TRBD1|TRBJ2-5|TRBV5-4
CASSLGDRGRETQYF
TGTGCCAGCAGCTTGGGAGACAGGGGGCGAGAGACCCAGTACTTC
>.|.|TRBJ1-1|TRBV24-1
CATSDLGDRMNTEAFF
TGTGCCACCAGTGATTTGGGAGACAGAATGAACACTGAAGCTTTCTTT
>few|.|TRBJ2-1|TRBV12-3/TRBV12-4
CASSLPTALPDNEQFF
TGTGCCAGCAGTTTACCGACCGCCCTGCCCGACAATGAGCAGTTCTTC
>many|.|TRBJ1-4|TRBV5-1
CASSLEGRGHEKLFF
TGCGCCAGCAGCTTGGAGGGCAGGGGACATGAAAAACTGTTTTTT
>.|TRBD1|TRBJ2-7|TRBV20-1
CSAGRKGTDYEQYF
TGCAGTGCTGGACGAAAAGGGACAGACTACGAGCAGTACTTC
>few|.|TRBJ2-5|TRBV19
CASSIGGEETQYF
TGTGCCAGTAGTATCGGCGGGGAAGAGACCCAGTACTTC
>few|TRBD1|TRBJ2-1|TRBV5-1
CASLRTGGTYNEQFF
TGCGCCAGCTTAAGGACAGGGGGAACCTACAATGAGCAGTTCTTC